This T cell receptor (beta chain) was obtained from a study of identical twins. From the 5' RACE reads, TCRdb called clonotypes with MiXCR, one entry per CDR3 protein. The sample has about 900,000 distinct CDR3 sequences, 9% to 15% seen once. This clonotype has only a few counts. The CDR3 contains 15 residues. Trimming cost V 5 bases and J 7 bases; bases outside gene matches: 10. Germline CDR1 reads LGHDT; CDR2 reads YNNKEL (reference sequence). In addition, the sample was reused for a study of yellow fever vaccine responses in identical twins.

The sample taken for sequencing was PBMCs. This chain joins TRBV3-1 and TRBJ1-4; 7 bases fit TRBD1. This TCR derives from a woman aged 18-29 years in good health. The DNA for the CDR3 is TGTGCCAGCAGCTCTGCGACAGGGAGATCTGAAAAACTGTTTTTT. Encoded protein: CASSSATGRSEKLFF. Looking up the rest from reference TRBV3-1 and TRBJ1-4 gives the full variable domain: DTAVSQTPKYLVTQMGNDKSIKCEQNLGHDTMYWYKQDSKKFLKIMFSYNNKELIINETVPNRFSPKSPDKAHLNLHINSLELGDSAVYFCASSSATGRSEKLFFGSGTQLSVL.